This paragraph reports one T cell receptor beta chain. Its specificity is not known. The data were taken from a study of vaccination effects on CD4 cells after COVID-19. Some clones are missing from TCRdb's copy, which holds only in-frame ones; the method was immunoSEQ multiplex PCR. This sample has about 41,000 clones, with around 67% found just once. Antigen-specific CD4+ T cells were expanded (with viral peptide pools) by the ViraFEST assay ahead of sequencing. After roughly 9 days in culture, the CD4+ T cells were isolated. Neither prior SARS-CoV-2 infection nor positive nucleocapsid antibodies were present in the vaccine recipients. Both day 3 and day 7 saw half the medium replaced with IL-2 medium. The sequencing used CD4+ T cells from PBMCs cultured with HCoV-OC43 spike peptides, collected before COVID-19 vaccination. Subset specified: HCoV-OC43 spike overlapping peptide pool stimulation. This TCR came from a human donor who received a COVID-19 vaccine.

CDR3 residues: CASSLRTSINNEQFF. For the CDR3, the DNA is TGTGCCAGCAGCTTGAGGACTAGCATAAACAATGAGCAGTTCTTC. The J gene is TRBJ2-1, the V gene TRBV5-5, with 8 positions matching TRBD2. CDR3 length: 15 amino acids. From germline, CDR1 is SGHKS and CDR2 YYEKEE (reference sequence). The junction had 5 bases not matched to a gene; V was cut back by 1 base and J by 5 bases.